This passage covers 13 T cell receptor beta chains from one sample sequenced in a study of cytomegalovirus exposure and HLA in healthy donors. Primers for the PCR totalled 60 Vbeta and 13 Jbeta. Profiled with immunoSEQ multiplex PCR; TCRdb holds only in-frame clones, not every one. Of approximately 130,000 clones in the sample, 70% to 80% were seen once. Sequences were obtained from PBMCs. The receptors stem from a woman aged 55 to 70 in good health and CMV-seropositive.

V usage is TRBV27 and J usage is TRBJ1-5; D is perhaps TRBD1 (5 bases). Trimming pared 3 bases from V and 2 bases from J, leaving 14 bases between. This CDR3 is 16 amino acids long. CDR1 is MNHEY, CDR2 SMNVEV, per germline (reference sequence). The CDR3 loop is CASSLGLGSGNQPQHF. CDR3 in DNA: TGTGCCAGCAGTTTGGGGCTGGGGTCGGGCAATCAGCCCCAGCATTTT.

The V gene is TRBV5-4, the J gene TRBJ1-1; tentatively, D is TRBD1 (6 bases). Trimming cost V 0 bases and J 6 bases, with 12 bases left between them. Per the germline V gene, CDR1 is SGHNT and CDR2 is YYREEE (reference sequence). The CDR3 has 14 residues. The CDR3 is CASSLAQGRAEAFF. The CDR3 DNA reads as TGTGCCAGCAGCTTGGCGCAGGGGAGGGCTGAAGCTTTCTTT.

This clone was counted a few times. The rearrangement uses TRBV2 and TRBJ2-5, with 9 bases fitting TRBD2. Germline CDR1 reads SNHLY; CDR2 reads FYNNEI. The ends lost 7 bases at V and 11 bases at J; junction bases unmatched: 17. The CDR3 length is 15 residues. The CDR3 coding sequence is TGTGCCAGCAAGGCGGTGCTAGCGGGACTTGGGGAGCAGTACTTC. Protein product: CASKAVLAGLGEQYF.

This sequence joins TRBV7-8 and TRBJ1-1, with unresolved D. Trimming cost V 1 base and J 4 bases, with 16 bases left between them. The CDR3 runs 16 residues. The V gene's germline CDR1 is SGHVS and CDR2 FQNEAQ. CDR3 in DNA: TGTGCCAGCAGCTTAGAAGGTGGGAGATGGATCACTGAAGCTTTCTTT. It specifies CASSLEGGRWITEAFF.

Remarks on this clone: The same CDR3 also results from other DNA sequences found in this sample. The chain recombines TRBV5-1 with TRBJ1-4; 7 bases are shared with TRBD1. Losses at the gene ends were 4 bases for V and 2 bases for J; bases not matched to a gene: 5. From germline, CDR1 is SGHRS and CDR2 YFSETQ. This CDR3 region has 15 residues. CDR3 in amino acids: CASSPGQTTNEKLFF. In DNA form, the CDR3 reads TGCGCCAGCAGCCCGGGACAGACCACTAATGAAAAACTGTTTTTT.

The chain employs TRBV5-8 and TRBJ2-3; 7 bases are a match to TRBD2. CDR3 length: 17 residues. V shed 4 bases, J shed 2 bases, and the junction held 13 bases outside the gene matches. Germline CDR1 is SGHTS and CDR2 is YDEGEE. The CDR3: CASSTGPSGANTDTQYF. CDR3 coding DNA: TGTGCCAGCAGCACCGGCCCCAGCGGGGCAAACACAGATACGCAGTATTTT.

V gene TRBV10-2 combines with J gene TRBJ2-5, with 8 bases aligning to TRBD2. Germline V lookup: CDR1 WSHSY, CDR2 SAAADI. V shed 8 bases and J 4 bases; nucleotides not matched to a gene: 12. The length of the CDR3 is 15 residues. CDR3 bases: TGCGCCAGCTCGGGGGGGAAACTAGCCCCAGAGACCCAGTACTTC. It specifies CASSGGKLAPETQYF.

This clone has a single count. This chain joins TRBV19 and TRBJ1-2, with TRBD1 matching over 9 bases. The CDR3 totals 16 residues. Per the germline V gene, CDR1 is LNHDA and CDR2 is SQIVND (reference sequence). J was trimmed by 0 bases and V by 1 base; bases with no gene match: 3. CDR3 DNA: TGTGCCAGTAGTATAGCCGACAGGGGGTCTAACTATGGCTACACCTTC. Translating gives CASSIADRGSNYGYTF.

The chain has TRBV19 and TRBJ1-2, with 9 bases identical to TRBD1. Per germline, CDR1 LNHDA and CDR2 SQIVND (reference sequence). J was trimmed by 3 bases and V by 3 bases; bases with no gene match: 5. The CDR3 spans 15 residues. CDR3 sequence reads: CASSIRDRADYGYTF. The DNA for the CDR3 is TGTGCCAGTAGTATCCGGGACAGGGCGGACTATGGCTACACCTTC.

V and J are TRBV19 and TRBJ2-3; TRBD2 matches 10 bases. CDR3 length equals 14 residues. The V gene end was trimmed by 5 bases and the J gene end by 4 bases; junction bases not matched to a gene: 3. Looked up from germline, CDR1 is LNHDA and CDR2 is SQIVND (reference sequence). The CDR3 DNA reads as TGTGCCAGTAGTGCTAGCGGGGGATCAGATACGCAGTATTTT. Translation gives CASSASGGSDTQYF.

The rearrangement joins TRBV7-6 to TRBJ2-3, with D perhaps TRBD2 (5 bases). Germline V gene lookup returns CDR1 SGHVS and CDR2 FNYEAQ. The V gene lost 7 bases and the J gene lost 6 bases, with 14 bases spanning the gap. This CDR3 spans 13 amino acids. CDR3 coding DNA: TGTGCCAGCACCCAGGAGGTCTGGGATACGCAGTATTTT. It specifies CASTQEVWDTQYF. Full variable domain (missing parts from reference TRBV7-6 and TRBJ2-3): GAGVSQSPRYKVTKRGQDVALRCDPISGHVSLYWYRQALGQGPEFLTYFNYEAQQDKSGLPNDRFSAERPEGSISTLTIQRTEQRDSAMYRCASTQEVWDTQYFGPGTRLTVL.

Many counts were recorded for this clone. J is TRBJ2-7 and V is TRBV2; D uncertain. The V and J ends lost 5 bases and 5 bases respectively, with 13 bases between them. The CDR3 length is 13 residues. CDR1 is SNHLY, CDR2 FYNNEI, per germline. The CDR3 is CASSKKTIHEQYF. DNA of the CDR3: TGTGCCAGCAGTAAGAAGACAATTCACGAGCAGTACTTC.

The V gene is TRBV5-1, the J gene TRBJ1-3; 7 nucleotides agree with TRBD1. CDR3 length: 18 residues. The germline V gene encodes CDR1 SGHRS and CDR2 YFSETQ. V lost 0 bases and J lost 0; bases outside the gene matches: 9. The CDR3 DNA sequence: TGCGCCAGCAGCTTGGGGGGGACAGCCGAGATCTCTGGAAACACCATATATTTT. As protein: CASSLGGTAEISGNTIYF.